Each of the 31 T cell receptor beta chains below was sequenced from the same sample in a study of blood T cell repertoires in COVID-19. Only in-frame clones appear in the TCRdb table, and some are missing; sequencing was by immunoSEQ multiplex PCR. The sample has about 70,000 clones; approximately 86% are singletons. Material: peripheral blood. These receptors all come from a human donor in a cohort sampled during active COVID-19.

The rearrangement links TRBV3-1 (or the pseudogene TRBV3-2) to TRBJ2-3; 7 bases align to TRBD2. CDR1 and CDR2 (germline): LGHDT, YNNKEL (reference sequence). The CDR3 spans 14 residues. J gave up 6 bases and V 0 bases, and 3 bases lay outside the gene matches. The CDR3 bases are TGTGCCAGCAGCCAAGAAGACGGGGGGGATACGCAGTATTTT. It specifies CASSQEDGGDTQYF.

The V gene is TRBV5-4, the J gene TRBJ2-6; tentatively, D is TRBD2 (6 bases). Germline V gives CDR1 SGHNT, CDR2 YYREEE (reference sequence). V shed 7 bases and J shed 2 bases, with 13 bases lying between them. The CDR3 covers 15 residues. The CDR3 region has the DNA TGTGCCAGCCTCCGGAGGGGCCCTGGGGCCAACGTCCTGACTTTC. This sequence encodes CASLRRGPGANVLTF. The full variable domain, rest sourced from reference TRBV5-4 and TRBJ2-6, is ETGVTQSPTHLIKTRGQQVTLRCSSQSGHNTVSWYQQALGQGPQFIFQYYREEENGRGNFPPRFSGLQFPNYSSELNVNALELDDSALYLCASLRRGPGANVLTFGAGSRLTVL.

This chain uses TRBV19 with TRBJ2-1; TRBD1 matches 9 bases. The CDR3 loop spans 15 amino acids. V lost 3 bases to trimming and J lost 3 bases; unmatched junction nucleotides: 3. Per the germline V gene, CDR1 is LNHDA and CDR2 is SQIVND (reference sequence). The CDR3 DNA reads TGTGCCAGTAGTATCCGGGACAGGGACTACAATGAGCAGTTCTTC. Translated, it gives CASSIRDRDYNEQFF.

The chain employs TRBV7-8 and TRBJ1-1; 11 nucleotides agree with TRBD1. The CDR3 totals 17 residues. With V trimmed by 7 bases and J by 1 base, 11 bases remained unmatched. CDR1 and CDR2 (germline): SGHVS, FQNEAQ. In DNA, the CDR3 is TGTGCCAGCACTGTCCGGGACAGGGGGATTCGGAACACTGAAGCTTTCTTT. Amino acid sequence: CASTVRDRGIRNTEAFF.

V gene TRBV29-1 combines with J gene TRBJ2-1, with D uncertain. In germline, CDR1 is SQVTM, CDR2 ANQGSEA. Trimming pared 4 bases from V and 0 bases from J, leaving 13 bases between. CDR3 length equals 15 residues. The CDR3 DNA is TGCAGCGTTGGCCCCCGATTGAGCTCCTACAATGAGCAGTTCTTC. It yields the protein CSVGPRLSSYNEQFF.

The rearrangement joins TRBV2 to TRBJ1-2; D might be TRBD1 (5 bases). The CDR3 has 14 residues. V was shortened by 6 bases and J by 3 bases, with 14 bases between the two germline ends. Germline V CDR1 and CDR2: SNHLY, FYNNEI. The CDR3, as DNA: TGTGCCAGCAGCACGGCGACAGCGCACTATGGCTACACCTTC. This codes for CASSTATAHYGYTF.

A single count supports this clone. The rearrangement joins TRBV2 to TRBJ1-6; TRBD1 might be the D (6 bases). Germline CDR1 SNHLY, CDR2 FYNNEI. V shed 4 bases and J shed 2 bases, with 12 bases lying between them. The CDR3 contains 16 residues. The CDR3 loop is CASSANQGTYNSPLHF. CDR3 in DNA: TGTGCCAGCAGTGCAAATCAGGGGACCTATAATTCACCCCTCCACTTT.

V is TRBV10-3 and J is TRBJ2-1, with 12 bases that match TRBD2. CDR3 length equals 17 residues. Trimming took 0 bases from V and 9 from J; bases not matched to a gene: 9. Per the germline V gene, CDR1 is ENHRY and CDR2 is SYGVKD. CDR3 in amino acids: CAISESGPSGGASEQFF. The CDR3 DNA follows: TGTGCCATCAGTGAGTCAGGGCCTAGCGGGGGGGCCAGTGAGCAGTTCTTC.

This chain uses TRBV11-2 with TRBJ2-1, with D perhaps matching TRBD2 (7 bases). Trimming pared 5 bases from V and 8 bases from J, leaving 19 bases between. The length of the CDR3 is 15 residues. Germline lookup yields CDR1 SGHAT and CDR2 FQNNGV. This CDR3 is CASSPRGGGGDEQFF. The CDR3 bases are TGTGCCAGCAGCCCCCGAGGAGGGGGAGGGGATGAGCAGTTCTTC.

The chain joins TRBV30 to TRBJ1-4; 8 bases map to TRBD1. CDR1 and CDR2 (germline): GTSNPN, SVGIG (reference sequence). With V trimmed by 4 bases and J by 4 bases, 8 bases remained unmatched. The CDR3 loop spans 15 amino acids. The DNA for the CDR3 is TGTGCCTGGATGCCCCCGGACAGGGTTAATGAAAAACTGTTTTTT. Its protein product is CAWMPPDRVNEKLFF.

This rearrangement joins TRBV19 to TRBJ1-5; TRBD1 aligns across 9 bases. Germline lookup yields CDR1 LNHDA and CDR2 SQIVND (reference sequence). J lost 7 bases, V lost 5 bases, and 3 bases had no gene match. The CDR3 has 13 residues. The CDR3 loop reads CASSVQGAQPQHF. The CDR3 DNA reads as TGTGCCAGTAGTGTACAGGGGGCACAGCCCCAGCATTTT.

This clone was detected only a few times. This chain uses TRBV3-1 (or the pseudogene TRBV3-2) with TRBJ1-6; D is unclear. V was pared by 3 bases and J by 11 bases, with 14 bases between. There are 14 residues in the CDR3. Per germline, CDR1 LGHDT and CDR2 YNNKEL (reference sequence). CDR3 sequence (DNA): TGTGCCAGCAGCCAGGCACGCCACCAGACACCCCTCCACTTT. This translates into CASSQARHQTPLHF.

This sequence joins TRBV9 and TRBJ1-2; tentative D call: TRBD1 (6 bases). Between the trimmed V and J ends, which lost 4 bases and 4 bases, there was a span of 11 bases. This CDR3 is 13 amino acids long. Per the germline V gene, CDR1 is SGDLS and CDR2 is YYNGEE. The CDR3 DNA reads as TGTGCCAGCAGCCAACAGGGATTCTATGGCTACACCTTC. Encoded protein: CASSQQGFYGYTF.

This rearrangement joins TRBV5-1 to TRBJ2-3; 11 bases are shared with TRBD2. This CDR3 comprises 16 residues. The germline gives CDR1 SGHRS, CDR2 YFSETQ. Trimming removed 3 bases from V and 5 bases from J; junction bases left unmatched: 8. CDR3 in amino acids: CASSSLAGGQVDTQYF. The CDR3 nucleotides are TGCGCCAGCAGCTCCCTAGCGGGGGGACAAGTAGATACGCAGTATTTT. Variable domain in full (rest from reference TRBV5-1 and TRBJ2-3): KAGVTQTPRYLIKTRGQQVTLSCSPISGHRSVSWYQQTPGQGLQFLFEYFSETQRNKGNFPGRFSGRQFSNSRSEMNVSTLELGDSALYLCASSSLAGGQVDTQYFGPGTRLTVL.

The genes are TRBV6-4 and TRBJ1-1, with D hard to call. Trimming cost V 0 bases and J 8 bases, with 10 bases left between them. The CDR3 has 13 residues. Germline lookup yields CDR1 MRHNA and CDR2 SNTAGT. The DNA of the CDR3 is TGTGCCAGCAGTGACTCGACCGGGTTCGAAGCTTTCTTT. Its translation is CASSDSTGFEAFF.

This chain links TRBV15 with TRBJ2-5, with 7 bases that match TRBD1. CDR3 length: 14 residues. CDR1 and CDR2 (germline): LNHNV, YYDKDF (reference sequence). The ends lost 1 base at V and 3 bases at J; junction bases unmatched: 2. CDR3 amino acids: CATSRAGGKETQYF. DNA of the CDR3: TGTGCCACCAGCAGAGCAGGGGGAAAAGAGACCCAGTACTTC.

The chain combines TRBV5-6 with TRBJ1-1; 8 nucleotides agree with TRBD1. This CDR3 has 12 amino acids. From germline, CDR1 is SGHDT and CDR2 YYEEEE. With 2 bases clipped from V and 8 bases from J, the junction kept 2 bases outside the gene matches. The DNA of the CDR3 is TGTGCCAGCAGCTTCAGGGGGCTAGAAGCTTTCTTT. Translated, it gives CASSFRGLEAFF. The whole variable domain, remainder taken from reference TRBV5-6 and TRBJ1-1, is DAGVTQSPTHLIKTRGQQVTLRCSPKSGHDTVSWYQQALGQGPQFIFQYYEEEERQRGNFPDRFSGHQFPNYSSELNVNALLLGDSALYLCASSFRGLEAFFGQGTRLTVV.

This chain uses TRBV2 with TRBJ2-3, with D possibly matching TRBD2 (5 bases). CDR3 length: 12 amino acids. In germline, CDR1 is SNHLY, CDR2 FYNNEI. V was shortened by 2 bases and J by 8 bases, with 8 bases between the two germline ends. The CDR3, as DNA: TGTGCCAGCAGTGAAACTAGTAGTACGCAGTATTTT. Translation: CASSETSSTQYF.

The chain recombines TRBV6-5 with TRBJ1-1; 7 bases map to TRBD1. This CDR3 is built from 15 residues. Germline V gives CDR1 MNHEY, CDR2 SVGAGI. The V segment lost 6 bases and the J segment 5 bases; nucleotides outside the gene matches: 12. The CDR3 here is CASSHVDRVITEAFF. CDR3 DNA: TGTGCCAGCAGCCACGTAGACAGGGTAATAACTGAAGCTTTCTTT.

This clone has a single count. In nucleotides, the CDR3 is TGCGCCAGCAGCCACCGGACAGGCGGGATTACTGAAGCTTTCTTT. Translating gives CASSHRTGGITEAFF. This chain links TRBV4-3 with TRBJ1-1; 7 nucleotides agree with TRBD1. The CDR3 contains 15 residues. The J segment lost 5 bases and the V segment lost 3 bases, leaving 9 bases of the junction unmatched. The germline V gene has CDR1 LGHNA and CDR2 YSLEER.

The genes are TRBV11-2 and TRBJ2-2; weak D call: TRBD2 (5 bases). Per germline, CDR1 SGHAT and CDR2 FQNNGV. V lost 5 bases, J lost 4 bases, and 14 bases lay in between. The CDR3 sequence is 15 residues long. The chain's CDR3 is CASSESGSGTGELFF. CDR3 bases: TGTGCCAGCAGCGAGTCGGGGTCGGGCACCGGGGAGCTGTTTTTT.

The CDR3 nucleotides are TGTGCCAGTAAACGACAGCTGAACACTGAAGCTTTCTTT. Protein product: CASKRQLNTEAFF. The J gene is TRBJ1-1, the V gene TRBV19, with D maybe TRBD1 (5 bases). Germline lookup yields CDR1 LNHDA and CDR2 SQIVND (reference sequence). The CDR3 covers 13 residues. V lost 7 bases, J lost 0 bases, and 9 bases lay in between.

The chain joins TRBV7-9 to TRBJ1-2, with 8 bases that match TRBD1. The CDR3 totals 16 residues. V dropped 3 bases and J dropped 2; count of bases not matched to a gene: 8. Germline CDR1 reads SEHNR; CDR2 reads FQNEAQ (reference sequence). CDR3 sequence (DNA): TGTGCCAGCAGCTTTCCGGTGGACAGGGTAAACTATGGCTACACCTTC. Residues: CASSFPVDRVNYGYTF. Using reference TRBV7-9 and TRBJ1-2 for the parts outside the CDR3, the full variable domain is DTGVSQNPRHKITKRGQNVTFRCDPISEHNRLYWYRQTLGQGPEFLTYFQNEAQLEKSRLLSDRFSAERPKGSFSTLEIQRTEQGDSAMYLCASSFPVDRVNYGYTFGSGTRLTVV.

The chain is built from TRBV6-5 and TRBJ1-5; D possibly corresponds to TRBD1 (5 bases). This CDR3 has 13 residues. Germline-derived CDR1 and CDR2 are MNHEY and SVGAGI. The germline V and J ends were trimmed by 6 bases and 3 bases, with 9 bases remaining between them. CDR3 sequence (DNA): TGTGCCAGCAGGTCAGGGATCAATCAGCCCCAGCATTTT. It is translated as CASRSGINQPQHF.

A single count supports this clone. The V call is TRBV10-3, the J call TRBJ2-3; 7 bases are a match to TRBD2. With 6 bases clipped from V and 2 bases from J, the junction kept 17 bases outside the gene matches. CDR1 ENHRY and CDR2 SYGVKD come from the germline V gene. The length of the CDR3 is 18 residues. The CDR3 bases are TGTGCCATCAGCCTCTCTCGGGGCGGGGGTCCCCCCACAGATACGCAGTATTTT. Its protein is CAISLSRGGGPPTDTQYF.

This clone was observed a few times. The genes are TRBV5-4 and TRBJ2-1, with 9 bases fitting TRBD2. V shed 4 bases, J shed 0 bases, and the junction held 11 bases outside the gene matches. CDR3 size: 18 residues. Germline V lookup: CDR1 SGHNT, CDR2 YYREEE (reference sequence). This CDR3 reads CASSRLAAGAGSYNEQFF. The CDR3 DNA follows: TGTGCCAGCAGCCGACTAGCGGCAGGGGCGGGCTCCTACAATGAGCAGTTCTTC.

The chain carries TRBV4-3 and TRBJ1-6, with a tentative D call TRBD1 (6 bases). CDR1 is LGHNA and CDR2 is YSLEER in the germline V gene. This CDR3 spans 16 amino acids. Trimming left V 2 bases short and J 7 bases short, with 15 bases between. The CDR3 nucleotides read TGCGCCAGCAGCCAACAGGGGAGGGGGTCCAATTCACCCCTCCACTTT. Translation gives CASSQQGRGSNSPLHF.

The chain recombines TRBV3-1 (or the pseudogene TRBV3-2) with TRBJ2-3; 8 nucleotides line up with TRBD2. In germline, CDR1 is LGHDT, CDR2 YNNKEL (reference sequence). The CDR3 totals 15 residues. The junction had 7 bases not matched to a gene; V was cut back by 6 bases and J by 2 bases. In nucleotides, the CDR3 is TGTGCCAGCAGTCCGGGGGGGCTAGACACAGATACGCAGTATTTT. Its protein is CASSPGGLDTDTQYF.

The chain carries TRBV5-1 and TRBJ1-2; 11 bases agree with TRBD1. V trimming: 5 bases; J trimming: 3 bases; junction bases outside the gene matches: 3. The CDR3 covers 14 residues. Germline CDR1 and CDR2: SGHRS and YFSETQ. The CDR3 nucleotides read TGCGCCAGCAGAGGACAGGGGGCCGACTATGGCTACACCTTC. This sequence encodes CASRGQGADYGYTF.

This clone occurred a few times. V is TRBV6-6 and J is TRBJ1-5, with TRBD1 matching 7 bases. This CDR3 has 16 amino acids. Germline V gene lookup returns CDR1 MNHNY and CDR2 SVGAGI (reference sequence). J lost 0 bases, V lost 5 bases, and 7 bases had no gene match. Here the CDR3 DNA reads TGTGCCAGCAGTCGAACGGACAGGAATAGCAATCAGCCCCAGCATTTT. Its translation: CASSRTDRNSNQPQHF.

This clone has only one observation. CDR3 amino acids: CAWSVIKETQYF. The CDR3 region has the DNA TGTGCCTGGAGTGTTATTAAAGAGACCCAGTACTTC. The V and J genes are TRBV30 and TRBJ2-5; no definite D call. Germline V gene sequence: CDR1 GTSNPN, CDR2 SVGIG (reference sequence). The CDR3 extends over 12 amino acids. Trimming took off 0 bases at V and 3 bases at J, with 5 bases between the two ends. The full variable domain, rest sourced from reference TRBV30 and TRBJ2-5, is SQTIHQWPATLVQPVGSPLSLECTVEGTSNPNLYWYRQAAGRGLQLLFYSVGIGQISSEVPQNLSASRPQDRQFILSSKKLLLSDSGFYLCAWSVIKETQYFGPGTRLLVL.